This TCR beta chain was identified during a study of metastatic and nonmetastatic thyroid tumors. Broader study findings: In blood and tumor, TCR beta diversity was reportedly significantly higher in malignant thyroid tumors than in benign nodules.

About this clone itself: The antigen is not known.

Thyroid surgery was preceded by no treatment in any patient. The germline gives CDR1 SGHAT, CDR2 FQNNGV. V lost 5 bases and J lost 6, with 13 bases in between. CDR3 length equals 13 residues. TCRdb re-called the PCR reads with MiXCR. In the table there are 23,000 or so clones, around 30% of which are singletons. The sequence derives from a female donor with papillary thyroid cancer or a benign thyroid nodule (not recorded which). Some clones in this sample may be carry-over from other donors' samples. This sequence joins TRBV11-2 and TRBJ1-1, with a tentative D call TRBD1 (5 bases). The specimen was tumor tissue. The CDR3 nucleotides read TGTGCCAGCAGCCAGAGCCAGGGTGCTGAAGCTTTCTTT. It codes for CASSQSQGAEAFF.